These 10 T cell receptor beta chains came from one sample sequenced in a study of CD8 T cells in Susac syndrome. With random hexamers, reverse transcription was performed on 0.5 to 1 ug of RNA. MiXCR, applied by TCRdb to the immunoSEQ multiplex PCR reads, yields one record per CDR3 protein. The sample carries 200,000 or so distinct CDR3 sequences, 92% recorded once. The specimen was CD8+ T cells from PBMCs. These receptors originate from a human donor with multiple sclerosis.

The V call is TRBV5-4, the J call TRBJ1-1; D remains unclear. Trimming shortened V by 3 bases and J by 7 bases, and 22 bases separated the two germline ends. Germline V CDR1 and CDR2: SGHNT, YYREEE (reference sequence). The CDR3 is 16 residues long. The CDR3: CASSSWYGHTGHEAFF. The CDR3 DNA sequence: TGTGCCAGCAGCTCCTGGTACGGCCATACCGGGCATGAAGCTTTCTTT. The full variable domain, completed using reference TRBV5-4 and TRBJ1-1, is ETGVTQSPTHLIKTRGQQVTLRCSSQSGHNTVSWYQQALGQGPQFIFQYYREEENGRGNFPPRFSGLQFPNYSSELNVNALELDDSALYLCASSSWYGHTGHEAFFGQGTRLTVV.

The genes are TRBV7-9 and TRBJ2-2; 10 positions match TRBD2. Losses at the gene ends were 5 bases for V and 7 bases for J; bases not matched to a gene: 13. Germline V CDR1 and CDR2: SEHNR, FQNEAQ (reference sequence). There are 17 residues in the CDR3. CDR3 loop: CASSLQEAGGLNGELFF. CDR3 nucleotides: TGTGCCAGCAGCCTACAAGAAGCGGGGGGGCTCAACGGGGAGCTGTTTTTT.

The chain joins TRBV18 to TRBJ2-1; the D is unclear. This CDR3 has 12 residues. Trimming stripped 6 bases from V and 10 bases from J, with 13 bases between. CDR1 and CDR2 from the germline V gene are KGHSH and LQKENI. CDR3 amino acids: CASSLRAVEQFF. Here the CDR3 DNA reads TGTGCCAGCTCCCTACGGGCGGTAGAGCAGTTCTTC. Together with reference TRBV18 and TRBJ2-1, the CDR3 gives the full variable domain: NAGVMQNPRHLVRRRGQEARLRCSPMKGHSHVYWYRQLPEEGLKFMVYLQKENIIDESGMPKERFSAEFPKEGPSILRIQQVVRGDSAAYFCASSLRAVEQFFGPGTRLTVL.

A single count supports this clonotype. The V and J genes are TRBV7-9 and TRBJ2-1; 8 bases agree with TRBD1. The CDR3 length is 13 residues. V gave up 4 bases and J gave up 7 bases; unmatched junction bases: 3. The germline gives CDR1 SEHNR, CDR2 FQNEAQ (reference sequence). The CDR3 loop reads CASSWGQVNEQFF. The CDR3 nucleotides are TGTGCCAGCAGCTGGGGACAGGTAAATGAGCAGTTCTTC. Based on the CDR3 plus reference TRBV7-9 and TRBJ2-1, the full variable domain is DTGVSQNPRHKITKRGQNVTFRCDPISEHNRLYWYRQTLGQGPEFLTYFQNEAQLEKSRLLSDRFSAERPKGSFSTLEIQRTEQGDSAMYLCASSWGQVNEQFFGPGTRLTVL.

The chain links TRBV24-1 to TRBJ2-7, with a tentative D call TRBD1 (6 bases). V was clipped by 4 bases and J by 3 bases, with 15 bases between them. This CDR3 has 15 amino acids. Germline CDR1 reads KGHDR; CDR2 reads SFDVKD. CDR3 sequence (DNA): TGTGCCACCAGTGACCCTCGGGACACTCACTACGAGCAGTACTTC. Translating it yields CATSDPRDTHYEQYF.

The rearrangement uses TRBV30 and TRBJ1-2; D is undetermined. The CDR3 is made up of 14 amino acids. Germline V gives CDR1 GTSNPN, CDR2 SVGIG (reference sequence). V was clipped by 1 base and J by 4 bases, with 13 bases between them. CDR3 nucleotide sequence: TGTGCCTGGAGTGAGGAGGATTCGGCCTATGGCTACACCTTC. Amino acids: CAWSEEDSAYGYTF.

The J gene is TRBJ1-4, the V gene TRBV5-1, with 7 bases fitting TRBD1. Unmatched junction bases numbered 9, after V lost 4 bases and J lost 6 bases. CDR1 and CDR2 (germline): SGHRS, YFSETQ. This CDR3 has 15 residues. CDR3 protein: CASSRSTGAYEKLFF. CDR3 coding DNA: TGCGCCAGCAGCCGGTCCACAGGGGCGTATGAAAAACTGTTTTTT.

The chain has TRBV30 and TRBJ1-1; TRBD1 agrees at 8 bases. Germline V gene lookup returns CDR1 GTSNPN and CDR2 SVGIG (reference sequence). The CDR3 has 13 amino acids. The ends lost 1 base at V and 4 bases at J; junction bases unmatched: 2. As DNA, the CDR3 is TGTGCCTGGAGTGCGGACAGGGCCACTGAAGCTTTCTTT. Translation gives CAWSADRATEAFF.

The chain employs TRBV3-1 and TRBJ1-2, with a weak D call TRBD1 (6 bases). V was trimmed by 4 bases and J by 2 bases, leaving 14 bases between them. This CDR3 comprises 15 residues. Per germline, CDR1 LGHDT and CDR2 YNNKEL (reference sequence). CDR3 sequence: CASSPERDINYGYTF. CDR3 in DNA: TGTGCCAGCAGCCCCGAAAGGGACATCAACTATGGCTACACCTTC. The complete variable domain, with remaining parts taken from reference TRBV3-1 and TRBJ1-2, reads DTAVSQTPKYLVTQMGNDKSIKCEQNLGHDTMYWYKQDSKKFLKIMFSYNNKELIINETVPNRFSPKSPDKAHLNLHINSLELGDSAVYFCASSPERDINYGYTFGSGTRLTVV.

This sequence joins TRBV12-3 or TRBV12-4 and TRBJ2-2; 7 bases are shared with TRBD2. The CDR3 extends over 16 amino acids. J was trimmed by 2 bases and V by 3 bases; bases with no gene match: 6. The CDR3, as DNA: TGTGCCAGCAGTTTTTGGGCTAGCGGAAACACCGGGGAGCTGTTTTTT. This encodes CASSFWASGNTGELFF.